The 22 T cell receptor beta chains in this list originate from one sample, sequenced in a study of PD-1 blockade in classical Hodgkin lymphoma. The table came from immunoSEQ multiplex PCR; TCRdb's copy has only in-frame clones and leaves some out. Seen here are 4,200 or so clones, about 80% observed once, and the top ten hold roughly 38%. Every patient relapsed after autologous stem cell transplantation, and brentuximab vedotin exposure varied. Sequences were derived from peripheral blood mononuclear cells (PBMCs), sampled at baseline. The receptors come from a human donor with classical Hodgkin lymphoma.

This CDR3 reads CASSQLVGGEKLFF. DNA for the CDR3: TGCGCCAGCAGCCAATTGGTCGGGGGTGAAAAACTGTTTTTT. The chain joins TRBV4-1 to TRBJ1-4; a weak D match, TRBD1 (5 bases). The CDR3 extends over 14 amino acids. The V end was cut by 2 bases, the J end by 7 bases, with 11 bases between. The germline gives CDR1 MGHRA, CDR2 YSYEKL.

The rearrangement uses TRBV7-6 and TRBJ2-3; 11 bases are shared with TRBD2. The CDR3 has 18 residues. Germline CDR1 SGHVS, CDR2 FNYEAQ. The V segment lost 4 bases and the J segment 3 bases; nucleotides outside the gene matches: 12. CDR3 loop: CASSSAEGLAERTDTQYF. The CDR3 nucleotides read TGTGCCAGCAGCTCGGCGGAGGGACTAGCGGAGCGTACAGATACGCAGTATTTT. Looking up the rest from reference TRBV7-6 and TRBJ2-3 gives the full variable domain: GAGVSQSPRYKVTKRGQDVALRCDPISGHVSLYWYRQALGQGPEFLTYFNYEAQQDKSGLPNDRFSAERPEGSISTLTIQRTEQRDSAMYRCASSSAEGLAERTDTQYFGPGTRLTVL.

The J gene is TRBJ2-5, the V gene TRBV14; D may be TRBD2 (5 bases). This CDR3 spans 14 amino acids. V was pared by 0 bases and J by 7 bases, with 12 bases between. Germline V lookup: CDR1 SGHDN, CDR2 FVKESK. The CDR3 loop reads CASSQDLDRGTQYF. In DNA form, the CDR3 reads TGTGCCAGCAGCCAAGATCTAGACCGGGGGACCCAGTACTTC.

The chain links TRBV10-3 to TRBJ2-7; no firm D call. CDR1 is ENHRY, CDR2 SYGVKD, per germline. The CDR3 is 12 residues long. V was clipped by 5 bases and J by 6 bases, with 11 bases between them. The CDR3 here is CAISPPGREQYF. The CDR3, as DNA: TGTGCCATCAGTCCCCCGGGTCGCGAGCAGTACTTC.

The J gene is TRBJ1-5, the V gene TRBV28; no firm D call. In germline, CDR1 is MDHEN, CDR2 SYDVKM. V was trimmed by 4 bases and J by 3 bases, leaving 16 bases between them. The CDR3 contains 16 residues. This CDR3 reads CASSYIGFGDNQPQHF. The DNA for the CDR3 is TGTGCCAGCAGTTACATTGGTTTTGGGGACAATCAGCCCCAGCATTTT.

This clone was seen a few times. The rearrangement uses TRBV15 and TRBJ1-4, with 8 bases that match TRBD1. The CDR3 spans 14 residues. Trimming cost V 3 bases and J 6 bases; bases outside gene matches: 3. CDR1 is LNHNV and CDR2 is YYDKDF in the germline V gene (reference sequence). The CDR3 DNA sequence: TGTGCCACCAGCAGGGACAGGGCGGATGAAAAACTGTTTTTT. The encoded protein is CATSRDRADEKLFF.

The V gene is TRBV28, the J gene TRBJ2-7; tentative D call: TRBD2 (5 bases). Germline CDR1 is MDHEN and CDR2 is SYDVKM. Deletions cut 4 bases from V and 3 bases from J, with 19 bases between. The CDR3 runs to 16 residues. The CDR3 sequence: CASSSPDGVEGYEQYF. CDR3 in DNA: TGTGCCAGCAGTTCCCCCGACGGGGTCGAAGGCTACGAGCAGTACTTC. Full variable domain (rest looked up from reference TRBV28 and TRBJ2-7): DVKVTQSSRYLVKRTGEKVFLECVQDMDHENMFWYRQDPGLGLRLIYFSYDVKMKEKGDIPEGYSVSREKKERFSLILESASTNQTSMYLCASSSPDGVEGYEQYFGPGTRLTVT.

In this sample, this clone turned up a few times. The chain uses TRBV28 and TRBJ2-2; D remains unclear. Trimming removed 8 bases from V and 0 bases from J, with 13 bases in between. This CDR3 is built from 15 residues. Germline loops: CDR1 MDHEN, CDR2 SYDVKM. The CDR3 DNA follows: TGTGCCAGCCGCCCCACAGACGCGAACACCGGGGAGCTGTTTTTT. Its protein is CASRPTDANTGELFF.

The genes are TRBV11-2 and TRBJ1-2; 9 bases agree with TRBD1. Trimming took 5 bases from V and 6 from J; bases not matched to a gene: 10. There are 15 residues in the CDR3. From germline, CDR1 is SGHAT and CDR2 FQNNGV. CDR3: CASSPRLGTGNGYTF. The DNA for the CDR3 is TGTGCCAGCAGCCCCCGTTTGGGGACAGGGAATGGCTACACCTTC.

The CDR3 loop is CASGGTSGRETQYF. The DNA of the CDR3 is TGTGCCAGCGGAGGGACTAGCGGGCGGGAGACCCAGTACTTC. The chain employs TRBV27 and TRBJ2-5, with TRBD2 matching over 12 bases. Germline V gives CDR1 MNHEY, CDR2 SMNVEV (reference sequence). The CDR3 is made up of 14 amino acids. Unmatched junction bases numbered 6, after V lost 8 bases and J lost 5 bases.

The V call is TRBV6-5, the J call TRBJ1-1; D gene ambiguous. Germline values: CDR1 MNHEY, CDR2 SVGAGI. Trimming removed 4 bases at V and 1 base at J, with 7 bases between. The CDR3 covers 13 residues. The CDR3 loop reads CASSWTENTEAFF. CDR3 coding DNA: TGTGCCAGCAGTTGGACGGAGAACACTGAAGCTTTCTTT.

This chain joins TRBV5-6 and TRBJ2-1; tentatively, D is TRBD1 (6 bases). Germline V gene sequence: CDR1 SGHDT, CDR2 YYEEEE. The CDR3 totals 13 residues. V was trimmed by 4 bases and J by 4 bases, leaving 9 bases between them. The CDR3 loop is CASSTGQYNEQFF. In DNA, the CDR3 is TGTGCCAGCAGCACAGGACAGTACAATGAGCAGTTCTTC.

The table lists this clone with a few counts. V gene TRBV20-1 combines with J gene TRBJ2-7; D ambiguous. Per germline, CDR1 DFQATT and CDR2 SNEGSKA (reference sequence). Deletions cut 1 base from V and 3 bases from J, with 4 bases between. The CDR3 consists of 11 residues. DNA of the CDR3: TGCAGTGCTAGAGTAGGCTACGAGCAGTACTTC. Translating gives CSARVGYEQYF.

As concerns this clone: No DNA is shown, since the ends of the CDR3 on it are uncertain; the CDR3 is the one TCRdb lists. The chain uses TRBV28 and TRBJ1-2. From germline, CDR1 is MDHEN and CDR2 SYDVKM. A total of 13 residues make up the CDR3, ends included. CDR3 protein: CASSLERDYGYTF.

The V gene is TRBV6-1, the J gene TRBJ2-3, with TRBD2 matching 13 bases. Germline CDR1 and CDR2: MNHNS and SASEGT. The V gene end was trimmed by 8 bases and the J gene end by 7 bases; junction bases not matched to a gene: 9. This CDR3 has 15 amino acids. The CDR3 sequence is CASLTSGRASNTQYF. DNA for the CDR3: TGTGCCAGCCTCACTAGCGGGAGGGCCTCAAATACGCAGTATTTT.

This chain joins TRBV7-2 and TRBJ1-4; the D gene is possibly TRBD1 (6 bases). Germline CDR1 reads SGHTA; CDR2 reads FQGNSA. The CDR3 runs 15 residues. V shed 4 bases and J shed 4 bases, with 13 bases lying between them. In DNA, the CDR3 is TGTGCCAGCAGCTCTCAAACAGGGATTAATGAAAAACTGTTTTTT. It specifies CASSSQTGINEKLFF.

The rearrangement joins TRBV7-9 to TRBJ2-3; D is unresolved. Trimming left V 3 bases short and J 0 bases short, with 4 bases between. Germline V lookup: CDR1 SEHNR, CDR2 FQNEAQ (reference sequence). The CDR3 has 13 residues. The CDR3 DNA reads as TGTGCCAGCAGCTTGGCTAGCACAGATACGCAGTATTTT. Translated, it gives CASSLASTDTQYF.

The rearrangement joins TRBV9 to TRBJ2-2, with unresolved D. The CDR3 runs 14 residues. V lost 0 bases and J 6 bases, leaving 9 bases between the germline ends. Germline CDR1 SGDLS, CDR2 YYNGEE. CDR3 sequence: CASSVDQTAGELFF. The CDR3 DNA reads TGTGCCAGCAGCGTAGATCAGACCGCCGGGGAGCTGTTTTTT.

The rearrangement links TRBV4-1 to TRBJ2-7; no definite D call. Between the trimmed V and J ends, which lost 0 bases and 3 bases, there was a span of 3 bases. CDR1 MGHRA and CDR2 YSYEKL come from the germline V gene. CDR3 size: 12 residues. The CDR3 sequence: CASSQEGYEQYF. The CDR3 nucleotides are TGCGCCAGCAGCCAAGAGGGCTACGAGCAGTACTTC.

Concerning this clone itself: The same CDR3 also results from other DNA sequences found in this sample. J is TRBJ2-1 and V is TRBV7-8; D perhaps matches TRBD1 (5 bases). V lost 0 bases and J 6 bases, leaving 9 bases between the germline ends. This CDR3 contains 14 residues. In germline, CDR1 is SGHVS, CDR2 FQNEAQ. CDR3 bases: TGTGCCAGCAGCTTAGCTGGCAGGGCCAATGAGCAGTTCTTC. Translation: CASSLAGRANEQFF.

This chain uses TRBV28 with TRBJ2-6, with 7 bases lining up with TRBD1. CDR1 is MDHEN, CDR2 SYDVKM, per germline. The CDR3 is 16 residues long. V shed 3 bases, J shed 4 bases, and the junction held 6 bases outside the gene matches. CDR3 residues: CASSLWTGSGANVLTF. CDR3 DNA sequence: TGTGCCAGCAGTTTGTGGACAGGTTCCGGGGCCAACGTCCTGACTTTC.

The V gene is TRBV6-5, the J gene TRBJ1-4, with 7 bases identical to TRBD1. V trimming: 0 bases; J trimming: 2 bases; junction bases outside the gene matches: 3. Germline V gene lookup returns CDR1 MNHEY and CDR2 SVGAGI. This CDR3 is built from 16 residues. CDR3 in DNA: TGTGCCAGCAGTTACTCGGGCAGGGGGACTAATGAAAAACTGTTTTTT. Translating it yields CASSYSGRGTNEKLFF.